This record covers a single TCR beta chain. This sample was included in a study of identical twins. Each CDR3 protein gets one entry after TCRdb re-called the 5' RACE reads with MiXCR. In the table there are 470,000 or so distinct CDR3 sequences, 20% to 30% of which are singletons. This CDR3 spans 15 amino acids. V shed 7 bases and J shed 2 bases, with 15 bases lying between them. These data also featured in a second study, about T cells expressing NK-cell markers.

The sample comprised CD4+ T cells sorted from blood. This sequence was found in a woman aged 18-29 years in good health. The J gene is TRBJ2-1, the V gene TRBV12-3 or TRBV12-4; possible D gene TRBD2, 5 bases. CDR3: CASTPGEIPYNEQFF. The CDR3 coding sequence is TGTGCCAGCACCCCCGGGGAAATTCCCTACAATGAGCAGTTCTTC.